This T cell receptor beta chain came from a study of blood T cells in healthy people across ages. Study at large: The template switching approach captured approximately one barcoded beta molecule for every two T cells. Overall study findings and caveats: Nothing was known about donor CMV status, and this possibly confounded expanded clonotype changes.

Primed by a sample-barcoded 5' primer and a J-beta primer mix, a second PCR proceeded for about 6 to 12 cycles. Each cDNA molecule was tagged by a template-switch adaptor with 12 random nucleotides. MiXCR, run by TCRdb on the 5' RACE reads, gives a single entry per CDR3 protein. The table shows roughly 1.5 million distinct CDR3 sequences, with 35% to 45% occurring only once. CDR3 length: 15 residues. V lost 4 bases, J lost 4 bases, and 10 bases stayed unmatched. In germline, CDR1 is SGHRS, CDR2 YFSETQ. Per individual sample, total RNA of at least 5 micrograms was extracted. This clonotype was seen at least ten times. The antigen is not known.

The material sequenced was blood. V gene TRBV5-1 combines with J gene TRBJ1-2, with 7 bases matching TRBD1. The source of this sequence is a woman aged 18-35 years in good health. Here the CDR3 DNA reads TGCGCCAGCAGCCCGACAGGGCTCAGGAGCTATGGCTACACCTTC. Its protein is CASSPTGLRSYGYTF.